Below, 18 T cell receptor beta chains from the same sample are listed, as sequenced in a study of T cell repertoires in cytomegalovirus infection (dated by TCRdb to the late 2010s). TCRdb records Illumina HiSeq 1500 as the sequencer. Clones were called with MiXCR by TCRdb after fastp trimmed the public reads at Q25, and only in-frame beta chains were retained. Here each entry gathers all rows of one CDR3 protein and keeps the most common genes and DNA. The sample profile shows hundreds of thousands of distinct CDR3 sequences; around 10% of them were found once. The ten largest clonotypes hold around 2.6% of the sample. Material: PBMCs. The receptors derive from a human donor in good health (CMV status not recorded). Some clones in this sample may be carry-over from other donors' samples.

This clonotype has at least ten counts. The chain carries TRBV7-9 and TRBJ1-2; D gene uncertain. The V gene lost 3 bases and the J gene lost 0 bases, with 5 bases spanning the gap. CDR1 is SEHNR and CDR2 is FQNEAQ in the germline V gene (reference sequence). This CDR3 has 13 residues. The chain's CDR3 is CASSFDANYGYTF. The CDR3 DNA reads TGTGCCAGCAGCTTCGACGCTAACTATGGCTACACCTTC.

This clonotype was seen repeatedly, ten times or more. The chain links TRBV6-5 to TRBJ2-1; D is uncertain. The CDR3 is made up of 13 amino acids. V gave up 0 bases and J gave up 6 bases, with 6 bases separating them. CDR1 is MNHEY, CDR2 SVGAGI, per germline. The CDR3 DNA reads TGTGCCAGCAGTTACTCCCCGAGCAATGAGCAGTTCTTC. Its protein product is CASSYSPSNEQFF.

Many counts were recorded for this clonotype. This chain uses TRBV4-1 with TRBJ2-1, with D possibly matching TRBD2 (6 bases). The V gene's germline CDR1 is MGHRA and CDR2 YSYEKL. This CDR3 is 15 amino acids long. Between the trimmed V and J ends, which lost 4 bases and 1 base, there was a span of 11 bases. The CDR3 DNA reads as TGCGCCAGCAGCCCGGGGGTTCTATCCTACAATGAGCAGTTCTTC. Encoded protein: CASSPGVLSYNEQFF.

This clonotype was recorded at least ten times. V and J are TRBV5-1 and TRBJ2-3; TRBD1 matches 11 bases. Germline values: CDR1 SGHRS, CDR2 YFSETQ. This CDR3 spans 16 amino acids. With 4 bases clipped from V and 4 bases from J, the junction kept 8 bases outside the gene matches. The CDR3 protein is CASSHQDRGQADTQYF. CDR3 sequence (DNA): TGCGCCAGCAGCCACCAGGACAGGGGGCAGGCAGATACGCAGTATTTT.

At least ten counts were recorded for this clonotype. CDR3 amino acids: CASSETFSSGNTIYF. CDR3 DNA sequence: TGTGCCAGCAGTGAAACCTTCAGCTCTGGAAACACCATATATTTT. This chain uses TRBV25-1 with TRBJ1-3, with D unresolved. Looked up from germline, CDR1 is MGHDK and CDR2 is SYGVNS. Trimming left V 2 bases short and J 0 bases short, with 8 bases between. The CDR3 sequence is 15 residues long.

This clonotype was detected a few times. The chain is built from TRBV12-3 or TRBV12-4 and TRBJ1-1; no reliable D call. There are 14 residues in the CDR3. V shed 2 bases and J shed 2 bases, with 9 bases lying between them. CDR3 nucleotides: TGTGCCAGCAGTTTATCAGGAGATAACACTGAAGCTTTCTTT. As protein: CASSLSGDNTEAFF.

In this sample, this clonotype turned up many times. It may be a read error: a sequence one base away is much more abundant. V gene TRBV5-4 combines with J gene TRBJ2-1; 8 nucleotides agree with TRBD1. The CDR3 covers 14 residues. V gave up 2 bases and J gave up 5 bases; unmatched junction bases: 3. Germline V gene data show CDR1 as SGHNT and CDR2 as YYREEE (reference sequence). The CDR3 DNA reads TGTGCCAGCAGCTTTCCGACAGGGGACAATGAGCAGTTCTTC. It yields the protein CASSFPTGDNEQFF.

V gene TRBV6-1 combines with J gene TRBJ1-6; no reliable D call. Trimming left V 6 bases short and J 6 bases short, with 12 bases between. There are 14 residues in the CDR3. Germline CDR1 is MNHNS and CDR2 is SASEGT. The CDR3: CASRKGWGNSPLHF. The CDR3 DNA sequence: TGTGCCAGCAGGAAGGGATGGGGTAATTCACCCCTCCACTTT.

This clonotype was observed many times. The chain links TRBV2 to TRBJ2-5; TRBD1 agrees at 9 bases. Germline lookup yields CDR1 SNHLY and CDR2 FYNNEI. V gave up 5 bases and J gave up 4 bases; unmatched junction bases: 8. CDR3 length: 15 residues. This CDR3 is CASSLTGGFGETQYF. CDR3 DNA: TGTGCCAGCAGTCTAACAGGGGGCTTTGGAGAGACCCAGTACTTC.

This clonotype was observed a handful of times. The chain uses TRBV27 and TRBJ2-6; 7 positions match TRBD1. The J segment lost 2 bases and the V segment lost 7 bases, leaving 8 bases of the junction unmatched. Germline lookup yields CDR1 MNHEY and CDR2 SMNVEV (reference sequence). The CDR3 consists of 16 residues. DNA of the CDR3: TGTGCCAGCAAGCAACTCAGGGGGACTGGGGCCAACGTCCTGACTTTC. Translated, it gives CASKQLRGTGANVLTF.

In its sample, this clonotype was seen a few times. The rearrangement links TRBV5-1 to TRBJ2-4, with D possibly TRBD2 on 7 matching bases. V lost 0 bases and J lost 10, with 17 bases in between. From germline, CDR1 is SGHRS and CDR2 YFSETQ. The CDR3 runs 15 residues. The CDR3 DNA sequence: TGCGCCAGCAGCTTGGCCCTGGGGGGGGCCGGAATTCAGTACTTC. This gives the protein CASSLALGGAGIQYF.

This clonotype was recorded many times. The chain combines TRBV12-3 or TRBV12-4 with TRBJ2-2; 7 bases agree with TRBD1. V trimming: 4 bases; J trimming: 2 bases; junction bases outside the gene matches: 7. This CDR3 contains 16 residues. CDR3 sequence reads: CASSYETGINTGELFF. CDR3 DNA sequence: TGTGCCAGCAGTTACGAGACAGGGATAAACACCGGGGAGCTGTTTTTT.

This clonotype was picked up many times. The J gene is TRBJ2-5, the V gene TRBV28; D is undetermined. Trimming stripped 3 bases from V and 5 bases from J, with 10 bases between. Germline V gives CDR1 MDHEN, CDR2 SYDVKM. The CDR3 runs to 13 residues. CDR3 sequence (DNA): TGTGCCAGCAGTTTTCCAGTTGGGGAGACCCAGTACTTC. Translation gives CASSFPVGETQYF.

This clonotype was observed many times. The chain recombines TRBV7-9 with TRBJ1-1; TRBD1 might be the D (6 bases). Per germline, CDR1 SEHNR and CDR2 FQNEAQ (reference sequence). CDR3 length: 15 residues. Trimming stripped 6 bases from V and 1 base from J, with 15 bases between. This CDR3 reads CASSQGGAANTEAFF. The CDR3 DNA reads TGTGCCAGCAGTCAAGGGGGGGCCGCGAACACTGAAGCTTTCTTT. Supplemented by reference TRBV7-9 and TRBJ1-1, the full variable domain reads DTGVSQNPRHKITKRGQNVTFRCDPISEHNRLYWYRQTLGQGPEFLTYFQNEAQLEKSRLLSDRFSAERPKGSFSTLEIQRTEQGDSAMYLCASSQGGAANTEAFFGQGTRLTVV.

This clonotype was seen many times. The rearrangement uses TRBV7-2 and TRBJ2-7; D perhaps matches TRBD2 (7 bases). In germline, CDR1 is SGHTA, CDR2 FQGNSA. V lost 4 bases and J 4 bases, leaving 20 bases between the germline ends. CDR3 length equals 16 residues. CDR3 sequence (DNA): TGTGCCAGCAGCTCCTCCCTGGCGGGGGCGCAGTACGAGCAGTACTTC. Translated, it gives CASSSSLAGAQYEQYF.

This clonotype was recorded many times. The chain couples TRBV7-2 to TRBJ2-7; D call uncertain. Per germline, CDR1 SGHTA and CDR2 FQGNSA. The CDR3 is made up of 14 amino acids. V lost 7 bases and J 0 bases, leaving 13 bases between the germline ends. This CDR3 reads CASNSRSSSYEQYF. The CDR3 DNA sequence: TGTGCCAGCAACTCGCGCTCGAGCTCCTACGAGCAGTACTTC.

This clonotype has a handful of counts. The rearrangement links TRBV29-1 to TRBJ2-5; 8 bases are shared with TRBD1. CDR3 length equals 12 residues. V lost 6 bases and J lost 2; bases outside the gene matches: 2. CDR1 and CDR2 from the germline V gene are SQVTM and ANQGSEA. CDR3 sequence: CSVNRGQETQYF. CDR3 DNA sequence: TGCAGCGTCAACAGGGGGCAAGAGACCCAGTACTTC.

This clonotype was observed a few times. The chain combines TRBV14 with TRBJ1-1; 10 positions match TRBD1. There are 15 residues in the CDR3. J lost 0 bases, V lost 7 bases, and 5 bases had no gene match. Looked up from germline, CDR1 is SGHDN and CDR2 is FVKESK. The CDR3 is CASTGQGTMNTEAFF. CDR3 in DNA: TGTGCCAGCACGGGACAGGGGACCATGAACACTGAAGCTTTCTTT. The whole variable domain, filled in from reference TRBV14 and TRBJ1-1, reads EAGVTQFPSHSVIEKGQTVTLRCDPISGHDNLYWYRRVMGKEIKFLLHFVKESKQDESGMPNNRFLAERTGGTYSTLKVQPAELEDSGVYFCASTGQGTMNTEAFFGQGTRLTVV.